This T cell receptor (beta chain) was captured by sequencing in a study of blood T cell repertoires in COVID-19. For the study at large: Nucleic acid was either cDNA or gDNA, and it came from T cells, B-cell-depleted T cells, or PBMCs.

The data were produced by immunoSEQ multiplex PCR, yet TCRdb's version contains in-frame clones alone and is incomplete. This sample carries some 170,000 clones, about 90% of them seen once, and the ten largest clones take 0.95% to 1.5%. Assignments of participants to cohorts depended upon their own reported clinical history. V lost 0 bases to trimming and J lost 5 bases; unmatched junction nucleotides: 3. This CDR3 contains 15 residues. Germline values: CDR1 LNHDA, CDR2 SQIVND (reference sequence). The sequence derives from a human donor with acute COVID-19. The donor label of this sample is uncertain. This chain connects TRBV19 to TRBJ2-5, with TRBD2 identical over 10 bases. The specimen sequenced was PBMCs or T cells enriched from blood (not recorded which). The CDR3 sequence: CASSIDLAGEETQYF. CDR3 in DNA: TGTGCCAGTAGTATAGATCTAGCGGGGGAGGAGACCCAGTACTTC.